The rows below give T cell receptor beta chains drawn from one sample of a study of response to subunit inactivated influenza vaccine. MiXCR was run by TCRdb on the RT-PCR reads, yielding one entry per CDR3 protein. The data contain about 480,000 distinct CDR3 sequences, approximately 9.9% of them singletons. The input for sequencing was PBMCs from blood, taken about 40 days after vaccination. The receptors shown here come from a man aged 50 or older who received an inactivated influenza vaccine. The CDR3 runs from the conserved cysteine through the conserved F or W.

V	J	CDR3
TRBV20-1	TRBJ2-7	CSARDGTTGGVEQYF
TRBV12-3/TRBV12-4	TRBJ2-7	CTSSLSGVGRYEQYF
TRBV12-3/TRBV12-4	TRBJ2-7	CASSLPTATYEQYF
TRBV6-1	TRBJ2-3	CASSGSSGTDTQYF
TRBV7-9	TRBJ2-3	CALGLAGVTDTQYF
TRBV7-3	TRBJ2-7	CASSPMGKGQGAWGEQYF
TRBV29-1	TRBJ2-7	CSVRQGAGYEQYF
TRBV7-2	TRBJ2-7	CASSLKGIEQYF
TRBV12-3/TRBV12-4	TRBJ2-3	CASSFSGGAADTQYF
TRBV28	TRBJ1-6	CASSTGTPLHF
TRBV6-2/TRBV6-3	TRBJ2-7	CASSYPGRSYEQYF
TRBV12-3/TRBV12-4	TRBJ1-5	CASTLGQGVGQPQHF
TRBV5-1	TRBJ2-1	CASSSGTSGGGNEQFF
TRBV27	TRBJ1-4	CASSLSPIPPNEKLFF
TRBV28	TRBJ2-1	CASLGRSSYNEQFF
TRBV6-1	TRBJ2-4	CASKADLAKNIQYF
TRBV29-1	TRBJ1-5	CSVGGRNQPQHF
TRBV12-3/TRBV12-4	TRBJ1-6	CASTTEHNSPLHF
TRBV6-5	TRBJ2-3	CASSHAITGLRGADTQYF
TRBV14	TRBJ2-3	CASSRLFTSGRGDTQYF
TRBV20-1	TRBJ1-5	CSARTGREPQHF
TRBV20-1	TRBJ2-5	CSARPGQGWETQYF
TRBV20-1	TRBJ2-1	CSASLYGTSGSHEQFF
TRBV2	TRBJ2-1	CASNQVAYNEQFF
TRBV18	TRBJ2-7	CASSPPSGSSYEQYF
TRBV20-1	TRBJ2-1	CSARDAASGYNEQFF
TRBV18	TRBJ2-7	CASSRLAQRNYEQYF
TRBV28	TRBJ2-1	CASSFGASNEQFF
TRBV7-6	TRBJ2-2	CASTLGQGHTGELFF
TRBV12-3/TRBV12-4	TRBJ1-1	CASSFESWGVLEAFF
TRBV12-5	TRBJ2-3	CASGLGRQNLLAGTDTQYF
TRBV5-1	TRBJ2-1	CASLPNVPSGRAGYNEQFF
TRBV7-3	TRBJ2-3	CASSSGPFEGDTQYF
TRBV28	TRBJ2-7	CASSLLAGSHEQYF
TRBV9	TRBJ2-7	CASSVGGESYEQYF
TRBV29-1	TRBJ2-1	CSALLAGGPRDEQFF
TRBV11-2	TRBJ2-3	CASSLGASADTQYF
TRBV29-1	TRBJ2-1	CSVEPGLARGNEQFF
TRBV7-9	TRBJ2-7	CASSPRGQYMYEQYF
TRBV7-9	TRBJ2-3	CASSLVSLGSTDTQYF
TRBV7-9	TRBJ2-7	CASSPPSLVRGSNEQYF
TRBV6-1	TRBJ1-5	CASSEQVGQPQHF
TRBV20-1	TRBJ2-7	CSARDPASGSYEQYF
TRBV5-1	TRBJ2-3	CASSLGAGSDTQYF
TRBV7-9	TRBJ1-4	CASSPWTGKEKLFF
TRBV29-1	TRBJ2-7	CSVEESTDSGEQYF
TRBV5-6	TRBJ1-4	CASSFSSGPNEKLFF
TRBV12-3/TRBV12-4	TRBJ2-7	CASSPRASYEQYF
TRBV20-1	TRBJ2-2	CSARDTISSGSFAGELFF
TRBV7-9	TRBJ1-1	CASSVTGDNTEAFF
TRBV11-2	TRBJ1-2	CASSLEGGTGYTF
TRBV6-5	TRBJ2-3	CASSYRGPDTQYF
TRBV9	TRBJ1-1	CASSVQDFTEAFF